This passage covers 20 T cell receptor beta chains from one sample sequenced in a study of shared clonotypes between healthy human individuals (dated by TCRdb to 2018 to 2020). Libraries were built with the immunoSEQ multiplex PCR assay. In TCRdb, the immuneACCESS table is reduced to in-frame sequences with V and J assigned. These tables do not hold every clone; where another copy was compared, an unresolved V gene accounts for under half, and the others remain unexplained. Counted in this sample were about 2 million clones; approximately 94% of them appeared once. The ten largest clones add up to more than 0.95% of the sample. For the CD8 naive samples, CD45RO-negative cells were positively selected for CCR7, yielding a CD45RA+CCR7+ population from which TemRA cells were excluded. Material: naive CD8+ T cells sorted from blood. Explained via the paper, the cell subset or site label denotes: CD45RA+CCR7+. The receptors were gathered from a man aged 18 to 30 in good health.

This rearrangement joins TRBV27 to TRBJ2-7, with D maybe TRBD1 (6 bases). Germline CDR1 and CDR2: MNHEY and SMNVEV (reference sequence). V lost 2 bases, J lost 0 bases, and 14 bases lay in between. This CDR3 region has 16 residues. The CDR3 nucleotides are TGTGCCAGCAGTTTAACAGGGCCCAGGGGCTCCTACGAGCAGTACTTC. It translates to CASSLTGPRGSYEQYF.

The rearrangement uses TRBV27 and TRBJ1-6; D is unclear. This CDR3 region has 14 residues. V lost 2 bases, J lost 10 bases, and 12 bases lay in between. Germline V gene sequence: CDR1 MNHEY, CDR2 SMNVEV (reference sequence). The CDR3 sequence is CASSLIGSQSPLHF. The CDR3 DNA reads TGTGCCAGCAGTTTAATCGGTTCTCAGTCACCCCTCCACTTT.

This chain uses TRBV10-2 with TRBJ2-7; D not certain. CDR3 length: 15 residues. Germline V lookup: CDR1 WSHSY, CDR2 SAAADI. Trimming shortened V by 0 bases and J by 3 bases, and 12 bases separated the two germline ends. The CDR3 DNA reads as TGCGCCAGCAGTGAGTCGGTGACGGTTAACTACGAGCAGTACTTC. Its translation is CASSESVTVNYEQYF.

The count of this clone is one. Other DNA sequences of this sample code for an identical CDR3. The rearrangement uses TRBV28 and TRBJ2-7; D perhaps matches TRBD1 (5 bases). CDR1 MDHEN and CDR2 SYDVKM come from the germline V gene. CDR3 size: 13 residues. Trimming stripped 2 bases from V and 4 bases from J, with 9 bases between. The CDR3 DNA reads TGTGCCAGCAGTTTAGGGCAGGGTTACGAGCAGTACTTC. Its translation: CASSLGQGYEQYF.

The J gene is TRBJ1-1, the V gene TRBV6-1, with D unclear. Germline V gene sequence: CDR1 MNHNS, CDR2 SASEGT. V lost 3 bases to trimming and J lost 4 bases, with 12 bases between them. This CDR3 has 14 residues. This CDR3 is CASSERVLGTEAFF. The CDR3 DNA reads TGTGCCAGCAGTGAGCGGGTTTTGGGCACTGAAGCTTTCTTT.

This rearrangement joins TRBV4-3 to TRBJ2-1; D not resolved. CDR3 size: 15 residues. Trimming stripped 0 bases from V and 6 bases from J, with 12 bases between. Germline CDR1 and CDR2: LGHNA and YSLEER. The CDR3 DNA is TGCGCCAGCAGCCAAGAGGAGTACCTTGGCAATGAGCAGTTCTTC. This sequence encodes CASSQEEYLGNEQFF.

This chain links TRBV30 with TRBJ2-3, with D possibly TRBD1 on 5 matching bases. The CDR3 covers 14 residues. Looked up from germline, CDR1 is GTSNPN and CDR2 is SVGIG (reference sequence). V lost 0 bases, J lost 6 bases, and 13 bases lay in between. CDR3 nucleotides: TGTGCCTGGAGTGTGGGCTGGGCAGGGGATACGCAGTATTTT. Residues: CAWSVGWAGDTQYF.

This clone was observed once. V and J are TRBV7-9 and TRBJ2-7; 9 bases match TRBD2. V was clipped by 2 bases and J by 0 bases; unmatched bases: 11. The CDR3 spans 18 residues. Germline CDR1 SEHNR, CDR2 FQNEAQ (reference sequence). The CDR3 nucleotides read TGTGCCAGCAGCTTACCGGTAGCGGGGGCCACAAGCTCCTACGAGCAGTACTTC. Amino acids: CASSLPVAGATSSYEQYF.

This clone has more than one count but fewer than ten. J is TRBJ1-2 and V is TRBV2, with TRBD1 matching over 10 bases. The J segment lost 6 bases and the V segment lost 4 bases, leaving 17 bases of the junction unmatched. Germline values: CDR1 SNHLY, CDR2 FYNNEI. This CDR3 is built from 18 residues. In DNA form, the CDR3 reads TGTGCCAGCAGTGTTTCCGAGGACAGGGGGTTTGATCACAATGGCTACACCTTC. This translates into CASSVSEDRGFDHNGYTF. The full variable domain, completed using reference TRBV2 and TRBJ1-2, is EPEVTQTPSHQVTQMGQEVILRCVPISNHLYFYWYRQILGQKVEFLVSFYNNEISEKSEIFDDQFSVERPDGSNFTLKIRSTKLEDSAMYFCASSVSEDRGFDHNGYTFGSGTRLTVV.

The chain carries TRBV30 and TRBJ2-3, with D perhaps being TRBD1 or TRBD2 (5 bases each). The V end lost 4 bases, the J end lost 1 base, and 9 bases lay between the germline ends. The CDR3 spans 13 residues. CDR1 and CDR2 from the germline V gene are GTSNPN and SVGIG (reference sequence). CDR3 amino acids: CAWKGRGTDTQYF. In nucleotides, the CDR3 is TGTGCCTGGAAGGGGCGGGGCACAGATACGCAGTATTTT.

Comments on this clone: The sample carries other DNA sequences with the same CDR3. CDR3: CASSQAQAYEQYF. CDR3 nucleotides: TGCGCCAGCAGCCAAGCGCAGGCCTACGAGCAGTACTTC. This chain uses TRBV4-1 with TRBJ2-7; D call uncertain. Per the germline V gene, CDR1 is MGHRA and CDR2 is YSYEKL. V was clipped by 1 base and J by 2 bases, with 6 bases between them. This CDR3 is built from 13 residues.

The gene calls are TRBV6-5 and TRBJ2-3; 9 nucleotides match TRBD1. Germline trimming cut 6 bases from V and 5 bases from J; bases unmatched to any gene: 6. The CDR3 sequence is 14 residues long. Germline V CDR1 and CDR2: MNHEY, SVGAGI. The CDR3 DNA is TGTGCCAGCAGCTTCCGGGACAGGGTAGATACGCAGTATTTT. It yields the protein CASSFRDRVDTQYF.

The chain couples TRBV9 to TRBJ2-7; D possibly corresponds to TRBD1 (6 bases). From germline, CDR1 is SGDLS and CDR2 YYNGEE. The CDR3 length is 15 residues. Trimming pared 4 bases from V and 3 bases from J, leaving 17 bases between. The CDR3 DNA is TGTGCCAGCAGCATCTCGGACAGTCTGTTCTACGAGCAGTACTTC. Translation: CASSISDSLFYEQYF.

This clone was found once. This chain connects TRBV27 to TRBJ1-5; D is uncertain. The V and J ends lost 3 bases and 3 bases respectively, with 9 bases between them. The CDR3 runs to 14 residues. Per germline, CDR1 MNHEY and CDR2 SMNVEV (reference sequence). For the CDR3, the DNA is TGTGCCAGCAGTTTGGACGGTCTCAATCAGCCCCAGCATTTT. Protein: CASSLDGLNQPQHF.

The gene calls are TRBV2 and TRBJ2-7; TRBD1 agrees at 8 bases. The J segment lost 7 bases and the V segment lost 3 bases, leaving 11 bases of the junction unmatched. Germline V gives CDR1 SNHLY, CDR2 FYNNEI. The CDR3 covers 15 residues. CDR3 sequence reads: CASSEQGAKWWEQYF. The CDR3, as DNA: TGTGCCAGCAGTGAGCAGGGGGCGAAGTGGTGGGAGCAGTACTTC.

The chain is built from TRBV27 and TRBJ1-1; TRBD1 matches at 11 bases. Germline V gene lookup returns CDR1 MNHEY and CDR2 SMNVEV (reference sequence). The CDR3 is 15 amino acids. Trimming removed 5 bases from V and 6 bases from J; junction bases left unmatched: 8. CDR3 in DNA: TGTGCCAGCAGTGAGATAGGACAGGGGGCGGCTGAAGCTTTCTTT. Its translation: CASSEIGQGAAEAFF.

The gene calls are TRBV27 and TRBJ2-7; D is perhaps TRBD1 (5 bases). The ends were cut back, 6 bases at V and 1 base at J, with 13 bases in the middle. The CDR3 covers 14 residues. Looked up from germline, CDR1 is MNHEY and CDR2 is SMNVEV (reference sequence). The CDR3 here is CASRYGDSSYEQYF. CDR3 nucleotide sequence: TGTGCCAGCAGATATGGAGACAGTTCCTACGAGCAGTACTTC.

On this clone: The same CDR3 is also encoded by other DNA sequences in this sample. This chain uses TRBV7-9 with TRBJ2-7, with D maybe TRBD1 (5 bases). The germline gives CDR1 SEHNR, CDR2 FQNEAQ (reference sequence). Between the trimmed V and J ends, which lost 4 bases and 0 bases, there was a span of 7 bases. The CDR3 runs to 13 residues. The CDR3 DNA is TGTGCCAGCAGCTCCGACAGCTCCTACGAGCAGTACTTC. The encoded protein is CASSSDSSYEQYF.

The chain links TRBV11-2 to TRBJ2-1, with 8 bases matching TRBD2. In germline, CDR1 is SGHAT, CDR2 FQNNGV. The CDR3 sequence is 18 residues long. J was trimmed by 0 bases and V by 3 bases; bases with no gene match: 10. CDR3 sequence: CASSFALAVLSSYNEQFF. For the CDR3, the DNA is TGTGCCAGCAGCTTCGCACTAGCGGTCCTGAGCTCCTACAATGAGCAGTTCTTC. Full variable domain (outside the CDR3, taken from reference TRBV11-2 and TRBJ2-1): EAGVAQSPRYKIIEKRQSVAFWCNPISGHATLYWYQQILGQGPKLLIQFQNNGVVDDSQLPKDRFSAERLKGVDSTLKIQPAKLEDSAVYLCASSFALAVLSSYNEQFFGPGTRLTVL.

DNA for the CDR3: TGTGCCAGCATCTATGAAGCCGCGGCGGGTCAGCCCCAGCATTTT. It yields the protein CASIYEAAAGQPQHF. The V and J genes are TRBV6-1 and TRBJ1-5; D gene uncertain. Germline loops: CDR1 MNHNS, CDR2 SASEGT. This CDR3 is 15 amino acids long. V lost 7 bases to trimming and J lost 6 bases, with 19 bases between them.